Each of the 15 T cell receptor beta chains below was sequenced from the same sample in a study of CD8+CD57+ T cells in acquired aplastic anemia. Genomic DNA, the template, was used for profiling of the TCR beta VDJ and CDR3. TCRdb itself ran the reads through MiXCR, one entry per CDR3 protein. The sample consists of about 290,000 distinct CDR3 sequences, roughly 61% of them appearing once. The authors sequenced patients whose flow cytometry had shown CD8+CD57+ cell expansion. The specimen was sorted CD4+, CD8+, or CD8+CD57+ T cells (not recorded which) from PBMCs. The receptors stem from a human donor with aplastic anemia.

The rearrangement joins TRBV7-2 to TRBJ2-1; 9 bases map to TRBD2. CDR3 length: 14 residues. V shed 3 bases, J shed 9 bases, and the junction held 6 bases outside the gene matches. In germline, CDR1 is SGHTA, CDR2 FQGNSA. The CDR3 protein is CASSFSGSRGEQFF. CDR3 sequence (DNA): TGTGCCAGCAGCTTTAGCGGGAGCCGTGGTGAGCAGTTCTTC.

V is TRBV5-1 and J is TRBJ2-7; TRBD1 aligns across 9 bases. CDR1 SGHRS and CDR2 YFSETQ come from the germline V gene. This CDR3 spans 15 amino acids. The ends lost 3 bases at V and 2 bases at J; junction bases unmatched: 6. CDR3 sequence: CASSSQDRGAYEQYF. CDR3 in DNA: TGCGCCAGCAGCTCCCAGGACAGGGGAGCCTACGAGCAGTACTTC.

The chain links TRBV19 to TRBJ2-5, with 8 nucleotides matching TRBD1. Trimming removed 8 bases from V and 9 bases from J; junction bases left unmatched: 14. The CDR3 is 14 residues long. Germline assignment: CDR1 LNHDA and CDR2 SQIVND (reference sequence). The CDR3 DNA is TGTGCCAGTTTCGGGACAGGACCCAATCAGCCCCAGTACTTC. As protein: CASFGTGPNQPQYF.

The rearrangement joins TRBV6-1 to TRBJ1-1, with D possibly being TRBD1 (5 bases). The V gene lost 3 bases and the J gene lost 2 bases, with 13 bases spanning the gap. The CDR3 contains 15 residues. The V gene's germline CDR1 is MNHNS and CDR2 SASEGT. CDR3 nucleotides: TGTGCCAGCAGTGACCCCGGGACGGTAAACACTGAAGCTTTCTTT. Amino acid sequence: CASSDPGTVNTEAFF.

This chain uses TRBV29-1 with TRBJ1-4; a weak D match, TRBD1 (6 bases). The CDR3 covers 13 residues. V gave up 5 bases and J gave up 3 bases, with 10 bases separating them. CDR1 and CDR2 (germline): SQVTM, ANQGSEA. The CDR3 nucleotides read TGCAGCGTTCAGGGGATTTCTAATGAAAAACTGTTTTTT. Translating it yields CSVQGISNEKLFF.

This clonotype was counted at least ten times. The V gene is TRBV5-1, the J gene TRBJ1-1; possibly TRBD1 for D (5 bases). The germline gives CDR1 SGHRS, CDR2 YFSETQ. This CDR3 contains 14 residues. The V end was cut by 1 base, the J end by 5 bases, with 12 bases between. The CDR3 region is CASSLRSEGTEAFF. The CDR3 nucleotides read TGCGCCAGCAGCTTGCGGTCAGAGGGGACTGAAGCTTTCTTT.

This clonotype occurred many times. The chain has TRBV5-1 and TRBJ1-6, with D hard to call. Trimming cost V 4 bases and J 6 bases, with 14 bases left between them. The CDR3 contains 15 residues. Germline CDR1 reads SGHRS; CDR2 reads YFSETQ. The CDR3 bases are TGCGCCAGCAGCACCGACCCCTCCGGTAATTCACCCCTCCACTTT. Protein sequence: CASSTDPSGNSPLHF. The variable domain in full, with the rest retrieved from reference TRBV5-1 and TRBJ1-6, is KAGVTQTPRYLIKTRGQQVTLSCSPISGHRSVSWYQQTPGQGLQFLFEYFSETQRNKGNFPGRFSGRQFSNSRSEMNVSTLELGDSALYLCASSTDPSGNSPLHFGNGTRLTVT.

A remark on this clonotype: One junction end disagrees with the germline gene, perhaps due to a read error. The rearrangement links TRBV7-9 to TRBJ2-2; 11 nucleotides line up with TRBD1. This CDR3 comprises 17 residues. CDR1 SEHNR and CDR2 FQNEAQ come from the germline V gene (reference sequence). This chain's CDR3 is CASSRTGQGANTGELFF. CDR3 nucleotide sequence: TGTGCTAGCAGTCGGACGGGACAGGGGGCGAACACCGGGGAGCTGTTTTTT.

This clonotype was counted many times. The chain recombines TRBV10-3 with TRBJ2-3; 7 nucleotides agree with TRBD2. With 4 bases clipped from V and 5 bases from J, the junction kept 9 bases outside the gene matches. This CDR3 is built from 15 residues. Germline V lookup: CDR1 ENHRY, CDR2 SYGVKD. The CDR3 region has the DNA TGTGCCATCAGTGGTCCCAGGGCGGGAGTAGATACGCAGTATTTT. This codes for CAISGPRAGVDTQYF.

The gene calls are TRBV20-1 and TRBJ1-1, with TRBD1 identical over 8 bases. V gave up 5 bases and J gave up 5 bases; unmatched junction bases: 4. The CDR3 is 12 residues long. Germline lookup yields CDR1 DFQATT and CDR2 SNEGSKA (reference sequence). CDR3 region: CSALDRGTEAFF. DNA for the CDR3: TGCAGTGCTTTAGACAGGGGAACTGAAGCTTTCTTT.

This clonotype was recorded a few times. This could be a read error, since a much larger clone is one nucleotide away. V is TRBV5-1 and J is TRBJ2-2; 7 bases line up with TRBD1. Per the germline V gene, CDR1 is SGHRS and CDR2 is YFSETQ. The CDR3 extends over 15 amino acids. In DNA form, the CDR3 reads TGCACCAGCAGCTTGGGGGACAGACACACCGGGGAGCTGTTTTTT. Protein sequence: CTSSLGDRHTGELFF.

This chain links TRBV7-6 with TRBJ2-7, with 9 bases that match TRBD1. Germline V gives CDR1 SGHVS, CDR2 FNYEAQ. The junction had 5 bases not matched to a gene; V was cut back by 5 bases and J by 6 bases. The CDR3 extends over 13 amino acids. CDR3 sequence reads: CASSGTGLSEQYF. The CDR3 DNA follows: TGTGCCAGCAGCGGGACAGGGTTGAGCGAGCAGTACTTC.

The J gene is TRBJ2-3, the V gene TRBV7-8; D ambiguous. In germline, CDR1 is SGHVS, CDR2 FQNEAQ. Trimming stripped 4 bases from V and 2 bases from J, with 4 bases between. CDR3 length equals 12 residues. CDR3 in amino acids: CASSSVTDTQYF. The CDR3 DNA follows: TGTGCCAGCAGCTCTGTCACAGATACGCAGTATTTT.

This clonotype was seen many times. This chain joins TRBV7-3 and TRBJ2-1; TRBD2 agrees at 7 bases. This CDR3 is 14 amino acids long. V gave up 0 bases and J gave up 8 bases; unmatched junction bases: 4. CDR1 and CDR2 (germline): SGHTA, FQGTGA. CDR3 coding DNA: TGTGCCAGCAGCTTAACGGTTGCGGGGGATGAGCAGTTCTTC. Translating it yields CASSLTVAGDEQFF.

This clonotype showed up many times. The rearrangement links TRBV7-3 to TRBJ2-1; no firm D call. The CDR3 covers 14 residues. The ends were cut back, 5 bases at V and 0 bases at J, with 8 bases in the middle. Germline V lookup: CDR1 SGHTA, CDR2 FQGTGA. The CDR3 DNA is TGTGCCAGCAGCACCCAGACCTCCTACAATGAGCAGTTCTTC. The encoded protein is CASSTQTSYNEQFF.